Following are 26 T cell receptor beta chains from one sample sequenced in a study of human T cells and chemical hapten exposure. The sample's time point: patch test 1, 2 weeks after DPC sensitization. Treatment specified: therapeutic diphenylcyclopropenone sensitization with weekly scalp DPC. MiXCR, run by TCRdb on the RACE reads, gives a single entry per CDR3 protein. This table holds some 380,000 distinct CDR3 sequences, approximately 5.1% found once. Sequencing used whole blood, obtained in connection with sensitization to the hapten diphenylcyclopropenone (DPC). The receptor set was obtained from a woman between 50 and 59 years old with alopecia areata. Some clones in this sample may be carry-over from other donors' samples.

The chain has TRBV29-1 and TRBJ2-3; TRBD2 might be the D (7 bases). The CDR3 contains 14 residues. V lost 4 bases and J 4 bases, leaving 15 bases between the germline ends. Per germline, CDR1 SQVTM and CDR2 ANQGSEA. CDR3 bases: TGCAGCGTTGGGAGGGCGGGGGCAGCAGATACGCAGTATTTT. As protein: CSVGRAGAADTQYF.

This clonotype was counted only a few times. The V and J genes are TRBV6-7 and TRBJ2-5, with TRBD1 as a possible D gene (6 bases). TRBV6-7 is given ORF status, its function remaining uncertain. This CDR3 comprises 10 residues. Trimming took off 5 bases at V and 13 bases at J, with 11 bases between the two ends. CDR3 residues: CASSEDRRYF. The CDR3 nucleotides are TGTGCCAGCAGTGAGGACAGAAGGTACTTC.

This clonotype was seen only a few times. This sequence joins TRBV10-3 and TRBJ2-7; D not certain. Germline V gene sequence: CDR1 ENHRY, CDR2 SYGVKD. The V and J ends lost 7 bases and 4 bases respectively, with 8 bases between them. CDR3 length: 11 amino acids. The DNA for the CDR3 is TGTGCCATCACCGATCGATACGAGCAGTACTTC. It encodes CAITDRYEQYF.

The rearrangement uses TRBV11-3 and TRBJ1-1; 7 bases align to TRBD1. The CDR3 is 11 residues long. The V segment lost 7 bases and the J segment 8 bases; nucleotides outside the gene matches: 4. Looked up from germline, CDR1 is SGHNT and CDR2 is YENEEA. CDR3: CASIDRAEAFF. The CDR3 DNA is TGTGCCAGCATTGACAGGGCCGAAGCTTTCTTT.

At least ten counts were recorded for this clonotype. The V call is TRBV10-3, the J call TRBJ1-1, with a weak D call TRBD1 (5 bases). The germline CDR1 and CDR2 sequences are ENHRY and SYGVKD. This CDR3 spans 14 amino acids. Trimming cost V 3 bases and J 0 bases, with 8 bases left between them. In nucleotides, the CDR3 is TGTGCCATCAGTGACGGGGCGATGAACACTGAAGCTTTCTTT. Its translation: CAISDGAMNTEAFF.

A few counts support this clonotype. The chain recombines TRBV3-1 with TRBJ1-2, with 7 bases fitting TRBD1. The junction had 11 bases not matched to a gene; V was cut back by 5 bases and J by 8 bases. Germline V CDR1 and CDR2: LGHDT, YNNKEL (reference sequence). The CDR3 runs 14 residues. CDR3 region: CASSFRDRITGYTF. In DNA form, the CDR3 reads TGTGCCAGCAGCTTCCGGGACAGAATCACCGGCTACACCTTC.

This clonotype was recorded many times. The chain uses TRBV12-3 or TRBV12-4 and TRBJ1-4; 7 bases agree with TRBD1. The CDR3 consists of 15 residues. V was pared by 5 bases and J by 6 bases, with 9 bases of the junction left unmatched. The CDR3 coding sequence is TGTGCCAGCAGTATCGCCGGGACAGCCCATGAAAAACTGTTTTTT. Translated, it gives CASSIAGTAHEKLFF.

This clonotype was recorded many times. V gene TRBV6-5 combines with J gene TRBJ2-1; no clear D gene. Germline V gene lookup returns CDR1 MNHEY and CDR2 SVGAGI. This CDR3 comprises 17 residues. The V and J ends lost 0 bases and 2 bases respectively, with 14 bases between them. The CDR3 DNA sequence: TGTGCCAGCAGTTACTCCCACACGGCACGGGCCTACAATGAGCAGTTCTTC. This translates into CASSYSHTARAYNEQFF.

This clonotype has at least ten counts. The chain combines TRBV4-1 with TRBJ2-1; TRBD1 agrees at 7 bases. Germline CDR1 MGHRA, CDR2 YSYEKL. The CDR3 is 14 amino acids. With V trimmed by 4 bases and J by 7 bases, 7 bases remained unmatched. The CDR3: CASSLPGQLNEQFF. The CDR3 nucleotides are TGCGCCAGCAGCCTTCCGGGACAGCTAAATGAGCAGTTCTTC.

This clonotype has at least ten counts. The chain carries TRBV20-1 and TRBJ2-5; TRBD2 matches 8 bases. From germline, CDR1 is DFQATT and CDR2 SNEGSKA (reference sequence). With 5 bases clipped from V and 2 bases from J, the junction kept 7 bases outside the gene matches. The CDR3 spans 14 residues. The CDR3, as DNA: TGCAGTGCTTCTGGAAGCGGGGGTCAAGAGACCCAGTACTTC. Amino acid sequence: CSASGSGGQETQYF.

This clonotype was recorded many times. The chain recombines TRBV5-5 with TRBJ1-5; unclear D gene. CDR3 length equals 15 residues. Germline assignment: CDR1 SGHKS and CDR2 YYEKEE (reference sequence). V lost 0 bases, J lost 1 base, and 8 bases lay in between. The CDR3 nucleotides read TGTGCCAGCAGCTTGGGGATACTAAGCAATCAGCCCCAGCATTTT. This codes for CASSLGILSNQPQHF.

This clonotype has ten or more counts. The chain uses TRBV10-3 and TRBJ2-1, with TRBD2 identical over 14 bases. The CDR3 runs 15 residues. CDR1 ENHRY and CDR2 SYGVKD come from the germline V gene. J was trimmed by 7 bases and V by 5 bases; bases with no gene match: 4. CDR3 bases: TGTGCCATCAGTCGACTAGCGGGAGGGCCGAATGAGCAGTTCTTC. Protein: CAISRLAGGPNEQFF.

At least ten counts were recorded for this clonotype. The rearrangement joins TRBV6-2 or TRBV6-3 to TRBJ2-4, with 9 bases matching TRBD2. CDR3 size: 13 residues. Germline lookup yields CDR1 MNHEY and CDR2 SVGEGT. Trimming at V came to 2 bases and at J to 9 bases, leaving 2 bases not matched to a gene. CDR3 protein: CASSYSGRSIQYF. CDR3 bases: TGTGCCAGCAGTTACAGCGGGAGGAGCATTCAGTACTTC.

This clonotype was observed many times. The chain is built from TRBV3-1 and TRBJ2-7; D possibly corresponds to TRBD1 (5 bases). V was shortened by 0 bases and J by 2 bases, with 11 bases between the two germline ends. The CDR3 consists of 15 residues. Germline V gene lookup returns CDR1 LGHDT and CDR2 YNNKEL (reference sequence). The CDR3, as DNA: TGTGCCAGCAGCCAAGACTGGGCAGGGCCCTACGAGCAGTACTTC. This sequence encodes CASSQDWAGPYEQYF.

The chain recombines TRBV4-3 with TRBJ1-2, with 9 positions matching TRBD1. From germline, CDR1 is LGHNA and CDR2 YSLEER. The junction had 1 base not matched to a gene; V was cut back by 0 bases and J by 8 bases. CDR3 size: 13 residues. The CDR3 loop reads CASSQEGQGGYTF. The CDR3 DNA reads as TGCGCCAGCAGCCAAGAGGGACAGGGCGGCTACACCTTC.

The J gene is TRBJ2-7, the V gene TRBV5-8; unclear D gene. The ends were cut back, 1 base at V and 2 bases at J, with 22 bases in the middle. CDR3 length: 18 residues. Germline CDR1 reads SGHTS; CDR2 reads YDEGEE. CDR3: CASSLYVRPLSPTYEQYF. The CDR3 coding sequence is TGTGCCAGCAGCTTGTACGTCCGGCCGCTCAGCCCCACCTACGAGCAGTACTTC.

This rearrangement joins TRBV2 to TRBJ2-3; TRBD2 matches 9 bases. From germline, CDR1 is SNHLY and CDR2 FYNNEI. Trimming cost V 10 bases and J 1 base; bases outside gene matches: 6. The CDR3 is made up of 14 amino acids. CDR3 DNA sequence: TGTGCCACGCCGACTAGCGGACGCACAGATACGCAGTATTTT. Residues: CATPTSGRTDTQYF.

This CDR3 reads CASSFRLANPYEQYF. In DNA, the CDR3 is TGTGCCAGCAGCTTCCGGCTAGCGAACCCCTACGAGCAGTACTTC. The chain combines TRBV7-8 with TRBJ2-7; D possibly corresponds to TRBD2 (6 bases). V lost 3 bases and J 2 bases, leaving 14 bases between the germline ends. Germline V gene data show CDR1 as SGHVS and CDR2 as FQNEAQ. The CDR3 is 15 amino acids.

This clonotype has at least ten counts. This chain joins TRBV12-3 or TRBV12-4 and TRBJ1-3; no clear D. The CDR3 runs to 14 residues. The ends were cut back, 7 bases at V and 0 bases at J, with 10 bases in the middle. CDR3 in DNA: TGTGCCAGCAAACTAGATAGCTCTGGAAACACCATATATTTT. Its translation: CASKLDSSGNTIYF.

There are a few counts of this clonotype. V is TRBV5-4 and J is TRBJ2-7; perhaps TRBD2 as D (5 bases). V was pared by 6 bases and J by 1 base, with 14 bases between. The CDR3 spans 14 residues. Germline V gives CDR1 SGHNT, CDR2 YYREEE (reference sequence). CDR3 DNA: TGTGCCAGCACCCCGCGTCCGGGATCCTACGAGCAGTACTTC. This sequence encodes CASTPRPGSYEQYF.

The table lists this clonotype with a few counts. The genes are TRBV6-2 or TRBV6-3 and TRBJ1-5; TRBD1 agrees at 8 bases. V was clipped by 1 base and J by 1 base; unmatched bases: 9. Germline-derived CDR1 and CDR2 are MNHEY and SVGEGT. This CDR3 contains 18 residues. CDR3 sequence: CASSYFQAQGASNQPQHF. The CDR3 DNA reads TGTGCCAGCAGTTACTTCCAGGCGCAGGGGGCGAGCAATCAGCCCCAGCATTTT.

The rearrangement joins TRBV20-1 to TRBJ1-2; maybe TRBD1 (5 bases). The length of the CDR3 is 12 residues. The germline CDR1 and CDR2 sequences are DFQATT and SNEGSKA (reference sequence). V lost 5 bases and J lost 4, with 11 bases in between. The CDR3 region is CSAGEGTYGYTF. As DNA, the CDR3 is TGCAGTGCTGGGGAGGGGACCTATGGCTACACCTTC.

This clonotype was seen ten or more times. The gene calls are TRBV7-2 and TRBJ2-7; 9 nucleotides match TRBD1. V dropped 5 bases and J dropped 3; count of bases not matched to a gene: 8. Germline assignment: CDR1 SGHTA and CDR2 FQGNSA. The CDR3 length is 15 residues. CDR3 in DNA: TGTGCCAGCAGCCTACCGGACAGGGGCGACTACGAGCAGTACTTC. Amino acid sequence: CASSLPDRGDYEQYF. The full variable domain, completed using reference TRBV7-2 and TRBJ2-7, is GAGVSQSPSNKVTEKGKDVELRCDPISGHTALYWYRQSLGQGLEFLIYFQGNSAPDKSGLPSDRFSAERTGGSVSTLTIQRTQQEDSAVYLCASSLPDRGDYEQYFGPGTRLTVT.

This clonotype was counted ten times or more. V is TRBV4-3 and J is TRBJ2-3; D remains ambiguous. Looked up from germline, CDR1 is LGHNA and CDR2 is YSLEER. CDR3 length equals 13 residues. V was shortened by 3 bases and J by 0 bases, with 4 bases between the two germline ends. This CDR3 reads CASSQGSTDTQYF. The CDR3 DNA follows: TGCGCCAGCAGCCAGGGGAGCACAGATACGCAGTATTTT.

This clonotype showed up many times. J is TRBJ2-3 and V is TRBV6-5; no clear D. Trimming took 6 bases from V and 2 from J, leaving 0 bases between them. Germline assignment: CDR1 MNHEY and CDR2 SVGAGI. The CDR3 extends over 10 amino acids. In DNA, the CDR3 is TGTGCCAGCAGCACAGATACGCAGTATTTT. It yields the protein CASSTDTQYF.

The chain recombines TRBV2 with TRBJ1-6; 8 bases are shared with TRBD1. The V gene end was trimmed by 7 bases and the J gene end by 9 bases; junction bases not matched to a gene: 8. Germline V lookup: CDR1 SNHLY, CDR2 FYNNEI. The CDR3 totals 14 residues. CDR3 DNA sequence: TGTGCCAGCAAGGAGGGGACAGGACCTTCACCCCTCCACTTT. This codes for CASKEGTGPSPLHF.